What follows is one T cell receptor beta chain and its context. Its antigen is not known. This CDR3 is 12 amino acids long. The germline CDR1 and CDR2 sequences are SEHNR and FQNEAQ (reference sequence). Trimming left V 5 bases short and J 3 bases short, with 8 bases between. Every patient had relapsed following autologous stem cell transplantation, and cohorts differed in brentuximab vedotin exposure. Clones were sequenced by immunoSEQ multiplex PCR, and TCRdb holds only the in-frame ones, with some missing. The table shows 20,000 to 30,000 clones, with around 81% occurring only once. The data derive from a study of PD-1 blockade in classical Hodgkin lymphoma. Whole-study findings and limits: Significantly greater TCR diversity emerged by C4D1 in CD4+ cells but not CD8+ cells. Whoever responded completely had baseline diversity much like that seen in newly diagnosed patients.

The chain uses TRBV7-9 and TRBJ2-7; D unresolved. The specimen comprised peripheral blood mononuclear cells (PBMCs), sampled before the second cycle of nivolumab. The origin of this receptor is a human donor with classical Hodgkin lymphoma. The chain's CDR3 is CASSPQDYEQYF. As DNA, the CDR3 is TGTGCCAGCAGCCCCCAGGACTACGAGCAGTACTTC.